Listed below are T cell receptor beta chains from one sample, sequenced in a study of T cells in Graves' hyperthyroidism and ophthalmopathy. Each CDR3 protein is one row after TCRdb ran MiXCR on the multiplex PCR reads. The sample comprises over 500,000 distinct CDR3 sequences, 14% of which are singletons, and approximately 13% rests with the top ten. Sequencing was performed on blood. Every receptor here comes from a woman aged 40 to 50 with Graves' hyperthyroidism. Both conserved end residues are part of each CDR3. Part of the rows lack a size; the others show once, few, many or a class for expanded clones.

V gene: TRBV28
J gene: TRBJ2-2
clone size: many
CDR3 protein: CASRWDRGDAGELFF

V gene: TRBV28
J gene: TRBJ1-2
clone size: many
CDR3 protein: CASRGTGTHYGYTF

V gene: TRBV7-3
J gene: TRBJ2-1
clone size: -
CDR3 protein: CASSLTSGRAGSDEQFF

V gene: TRBV11-2
J gene: TRBJ2-1
clone size: -
CDR3 protein: CASSSERLADNYNEQFF

V gene: TRBV4-1
J gene: TRBJ2-1
clone size: -
CDR3 protein: CASSQLAGAANEQFF

V gene: TRBV28
J gene: TRBJ2-5
clone size: many
CDR3 protein: CASSSLAGGRETQYF

V gene: TRBV10-3
J gene: TRBJ1-1
clone size: many
CDR3 protein: CAISESPGNTEAFF

V gene: TRBV6-1
J gene: TRBJ2-3
clone size: many
CDR3 protein: CASSEAHTDTQYF

V gene: TRBV6-1
J gene: TRBJ1-2
clone size: many
CDR3 protein: CASNVLGSDGYTF

V gene: TRBV6-5
J gene: TRBJ1-2
clone size: few
CDR3 protein: CASSYITGINYGYTF

V gene: TRBV7-9
J gene: TRBJ1-5
clone size: -
CDR3 protein: CASSPNGQGGLEGSRLDQPQHF

V gene: TRBV6-1
J gene: TRBJ2-3
clone size: -
CDR3 protein: CASSSGGRGTDTQYF

V gene: TRBV11-2
J gene: TRBJ2-3
clone size: many
CDR3 protein: CASSSHLAGYTDTQYF

V gene: TRBV12-3/TRBV12-4
J gene: TRBJ2-2
clone size: -
CDR3 protein: CASSFGYWTGELFF

V gene: TRBV6-1
J gene: TRBJ2-7
clone size: many
CDR3 protein: CATFAGGGYEQYF

V gene: TRBV6-1
J gene: TRBJ2-1
clone size: few
CDR3 protein: CASSVYYDRRELYNEQFF

V gene: TRBV27
J gene: TRBJ2-7
clone size: -
CDR3 protein: CASPPGSPYEQYF

V gene: TRBV28
J gene: TRBJ1-2
clone size: few
CDR3 protein: CASTRGQGIYGYTF

V gene: TRBV13
J gene: TRBJ2-7
clone size: many
CDR3 protein: CASSDGGQTDYEQYF

V gene: TRBV28
J gene: TRBJ1-5
clone size: many
CDR3 protein: CASSFPTGGNQPQHF

V gene: TRBV20-1
J gene: TRBJ2-7
clone size: -
CDR3 protein: CSARTSPSDEQYF

V gene: TRBV19
J gene: TRBJ1-5
clone size: few
CDR3 protein: CASSIAGQGGQPQHF

V gene: TRBV27
J gene: TRBJ2-1
clone size: many
CDR3 protein: CASGRDTDNEQFF

V gene: TRBV27
J gene: TRBJ2-7
clone size: many
CDR3 protein: CASRDSGLSYEQYF